This is a list of T cell receptor beta chains from one sample in a study of cytomegalovirus exposure and HLA in healthy donors. The table came from immunoSEQ multiplex PCR; TCRdb's copy has only in-frame clones and leaves some out. The data show about 200,000 clones, roughly four fifths seen once. The sequenced sample was PBMCs. Source of these receptors: a girl aged 2-9 years in good health and CMV-seronegative. The CDR3 runs from the conserved cysteine through the conserved F or W. The D gene is left open where the match is weak. The listing skips clone size in some rows; elsewhere it reads once, few, many or a size class.

TRBD2,few,TRBJ2-1,TRBV27,CASSPFPLGGASGAFSSYNEQFF,TGTGCCAGCAGTCCATTTCCCCTCGGGGGGGCTAGCGGGGCCTTCAGCTCCTACAATGAGCAGTTCTTC
TRBD2,-,TRBJ2-5,TRBV9,CASSPSTSGEETQYF,TGTGCCAGCAGCCCCTCGACTAGCGGGGAAGAGACCCAGTACTTC
-,-,TRBJ2-4,TRBV5-1,CASSYLALLAKNIQYF,TGCGCCAGCAGCTATTTAGCACTCCTAGCCAAAAACATTCAGTACTTC
-,few,TRBJ2-3,TRBV29-1,CSVVPSGTDTQYF,TGCAGCGTTGTGCCTAGCGGCACAGATACGCAGTATTTT
TRBD1,-,TRBJ2-7,TRBV4-2,CASSPNRDRGSYEQYF,TGTGCCAGCAGCCCAAACAGGGACAGGGGCTCCTACGAGCAGTACTTC
-,-,TRBJ1-1,TRBV4-1,CASSQETLVEYTEAFF,TGCGCCAGCAGCCAAGAGACCCTCGTGGAGTACACTGAAGCTTTCTTT
-,-,TRBJ1-1,TRBV5-4,CASHRSNTEAFF,TGTGCAAGCCACAGGTCGAACACTGAAGCTTTCTTT
-,-,TRBJ1-1,TRBV27,CASSLVAAMNTEAFF,TGTGCCAGCAGCCTTGTCGCGGCCATGAACACTGAAGCTTTCTTT
TRBD1,-,TRBJ1-2,TRBV27,CASSLRTGGSINYGYTF,TGTGCCAGCAGTCTAAGGACAGGGGGGAGTATTAACTATGGCTACACCTTC
-,-,TRBJ1-1,TRBV10-1,CASSEIGRDTEAFF,TGCGCCAGCAGTGAGATAGGCCGGGACACTGAAGCTTTCTTT
-,-,TRBJ2-7,TRBV5-1,CASSLDGSYEQYF,TGCGCCAGCAGCTTGGACGGGTCCTACGAGCAGTACTTC
-,-,TRBJ1-2,TRBV4-2,CASSHNRDNGYTF,TGTGCCAGCAGCCATAACAGGGACAATGGCTACACCTTC
TRBD1,once,TRBJ2-7,TRBV6-1,CASSVQTGGYEQYF,TGTGCCAGCAGTGTCCAGACAGGGGGTTACGAGCAGTACTTC
TRBD1,-,TRBJ1-2,TRBV4-1,CASSGQLKRGYTF,TGCGCCAGCTCGGGACAGCTCAAAAGGGGCTACACCTTC
-,-,TRBJ2-5,TRBV5-6,CASSLQGEETQYF,TGTGCCAGCAGCTTACAGGGAGAAGAGACCCAGTACTTC
-,-,TRBJ1-6,TRBV4-2,CASSQDLAHLRSDSPLHF,TGTGCCAGCAGCCAAGATCTCGCACACCTGCGGAGCGATTCACCCCTCCACTTT
-,-,TRBJ1-1,TRBV10-2,CASSGPQGNTEAFF,TGCGCCAGCAGTGGGCCACAGGGTAACACTGAAGCTTTCTTT
-,-,TRBJ1-2,TRBV7-9,CASSFPIQQFTNYGYTF,TGTGCCAGCAGCTTCCCGATACAGCAATTTACTAACTATGGCTACACCTTC
TRBD2,-,TRBJ2-1,TRBV2,CASSDISAGPYNEQFF,TGTGCCAGCAGTGACATTTCAGCGGGGCCCTACAATGAGCAGTTCTTC
-,-,TRBJ1-5,TRBV2,CASRSIRGGQPQHF,TGTGCCAGCAGGAGTATCAGGGGCGGTCAGCCCCAGCATTTT
-,few,TRBJ1-1,TRBV7-9,CASRAREDPEAFF,TGTGCCAGCCGCGCCAGGGAAGACCCTGAAGCTTTCTTT
TRBD2,-,TRBJ2-7,TRBV5-4,CASSIAGQLSYEQYF,TGTGCCAGCAGCATAGCGGGGCAACTCTCCTACGAGCAGTACTTC
TRBD2,-,TRBJ2-5,TRBV4-1,CASSPGLAGGRGETQYF,TGCGCCAGCAGCCCGGGACTAGCGGGGGGGAGAGGGGAGACCCAGTACTTC
TRBD1,-,TRBJ1-2,TRBV5-1,CASSLAGTDYGYTF,TGCGCCAGCAGCTTGGCCGGGACAGACTATGGCTACACCTTC
TRBD2,once,TRBJ2-7,TRBV4-2,CASSQDLAGGSYEQYF,TGTGCCAGCAGCCAAGACCTAGCGGGAGGGTCCTACGAGCAGTACTTC
TRBD1,once,TRBJ1-2,TRBV5-1,CASSLGQGGYGYTF,TGCGCCAGCAGCTTGGGGCAGGGGGGCTATGGCTACACCTTC
TRBD2,-,TRBJ2-5,TRBV15,CATSVRGGGETQYF,TGTGCCACCAGCGTTCGGGGGGGCGGGGAGACCCAGTACTTC
-,-,TRBJ2-3,TRBV25-1,CASSELAYGGTSTDTQYF,TGTGCCAGCAGTGAATTGGCATACGGCGGGACTAGCACAGATACGCAGTATTTT
-,-,TRBJ1-1,TRBV11-2,CASRSFQGNTEAFF,TGTGCCAGCAGATCATTCCAGGGGAACACTGAAGCTTTCTTT
-,-,TRBJ1-2,TRBV10-3,CAISEAGGTGYGYTF,TGTGCCATCAGTGAGGCGGGCGGGACTGGCTATGGCTACACCTTC
TRBD1,-,TRBJ1-5,TRBV6-5,CASSQQGNSNQPQHF,TGTGCCAGCAGTCAACAGGGGAATAGCAATCAGCCCCAGCATTTT
TRBD1,-,TRBJ2-2,TRBV9,CASSGRTGGYLNTGELFF,TGTGCCAGCAGCGGGAGGACAGGGGGCTACCTAAACACCGGGGAGCTGTTTTTT
-,-,TRBJ2-7,TRBV6-1,CASSEAARGSYEQYF,TGTGCCAGCAGTGAAGCCGCCCGGGGCTCCTACGAGCAGTACTTC
-,-,TRBJ1-3,TRBV5-1,CASSLGGAGNTIYF,TGCGCCAGCAGCTTGGGGGGCGCTGGAAACACCATATATTTT
TRBD1,-,TRBJ2-7,TRBV2,CASSPLTGLDAYF,TGTGCCAGCAGTCCCCTGACAGGGCTGGATGCGTACTTC
TRBD2,-,TRBJ2-1,TRBV2,CASWGDYLSSYNEQFF,TGTGCCAGCTGGGGGGACTACTTGAGCTCCTACAATGAGCAGTTCTTC
-,-,TRBJ2-2,TRBV4-1,CASSRRGMVKDTGELFF,TGCGCCAGCAGCCGACGCGGAATGGTTAAGGACACCGGGGAGCTGTTTTTT
-,-,TRBJ2-7,TRBV12-1,CASSFVTTSGRFYEQYF,TGTGCCAGCAGCTTTGTTACGACTAGCGGGAGATTCTACGAGCAGTACTTC